The entry below describes one T cell receptor (beta chain). As yet, its antigen is unknown. The data are from a study of cytomegalovirus exposure and HLA in healthy donors. Germline V CDR1 and CDR2: SGHDT, YYEEEE. This CDR3 has 14 residues. Between the trimmed V and J ends, which lost 4 bases and 1 base, there was a span of 12 bases. General study findings and limits: Judged likely to be a sequencing artifact was a cluster of highly shared sequence variants. TCR beta V segments were, for the most part, productive about 87% or about 30% of the time in an earlier analysis.

13 Jbeta primers and 60 Vbeta primers were used for the PCR. Source study methods: Roughly 80 million unique TCR beta chains, roughly 11 million shared, were counted in a later analysis. Repertoires were generated with immunoSEQ multiplex PCR, while TCRdb's copy carries only in-frame clones and drops some. D and trimming were read from the DNA, whereas the V and J calls and clone size are those reported in that table. The table includes over 70,000 clones, 70% to 85% detected once. The receptor was isolated from a man aged 30 to 39 in good health and CMV-seropositive. The chain links TRBV5-6 to TRBJ2-7; D possibly corresponds to TRBD1 (6 bases). The sequencing input was PBMCs. The CDR3 coding sequence is TGTGCCAGCAGCCCTGGGCAGGGGTCCTACGAGCAGTACTTC. Protein sequence: CASSPGQGSYEQYF.